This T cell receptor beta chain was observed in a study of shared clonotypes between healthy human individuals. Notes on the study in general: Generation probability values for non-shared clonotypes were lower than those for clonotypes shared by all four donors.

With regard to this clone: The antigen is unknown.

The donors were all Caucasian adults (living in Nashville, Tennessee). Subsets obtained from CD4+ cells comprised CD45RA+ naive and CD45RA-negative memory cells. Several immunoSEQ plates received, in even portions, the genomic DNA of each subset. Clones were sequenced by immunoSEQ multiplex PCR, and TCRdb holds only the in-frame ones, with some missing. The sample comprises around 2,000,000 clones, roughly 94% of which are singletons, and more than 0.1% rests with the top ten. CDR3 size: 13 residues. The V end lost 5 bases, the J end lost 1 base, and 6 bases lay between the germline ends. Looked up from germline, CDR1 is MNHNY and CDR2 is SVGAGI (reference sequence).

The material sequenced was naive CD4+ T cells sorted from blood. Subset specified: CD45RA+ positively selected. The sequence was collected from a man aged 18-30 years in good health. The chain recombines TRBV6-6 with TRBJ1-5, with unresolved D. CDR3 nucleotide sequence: TGTGCCAGCAGTGAGAGGAGCAATCAGCCCCAGCATTTT. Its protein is CASSERSNQPQHF.